The clone carrying this T cell receptor beta chain was observed once. Its matching antigen is unknown. This specimen belongs to a study of T cell responses to AZD1222 COVID-19 vaccine. Broader study findings: Reportedly, nearly half of unique spike TCRs recognized epitopes outside B.1.351/B.1.1.7 mutations. Dominant at 160-218 and 743-854, vaccine-associated CD4 TCRs also spanned spike. Donors were mostly white British, more females; clonal diversity possibly underestimated.

The protocol was immunoSEQ multiplex PCR, while the TCRdb copy is restricted to in-frame clones and leaves out a portion. The sample includes around 130,000 clones, around 90% of them seen just once. This CDR3 is built from 15 residues. The germline CDR1 and CDR2 sequences are SGHKS and YYEKEE (reference sequence). The J segment lost 2 bases and the V segment lost 0 bases, leaving 1 base of the junction unmatched. Sample: peripheral blood, taken 28 days after the second dose of the MenACWY control vaccine. This TCR came from an adult who received the MenACWY meningococcal vaccine as a control. The chain carries TRBV5-5 and TRBJ2-1, with TRBD2 matching over 8 bases. CDR3 in amino acids: CASSLGGRTYNEQFF. Written as DNA, the CDR3 is TGTGCCAGCAGCTTGGGCGGGAGGACCTACAATGAGCAGTTCTTC.